Described below is a single T cell receptor beta chain sequence and its context. Methods used by the authors: Estimation of nucleated cell counts was performed using reference gene primer amplification. Assay: immunoSEQ multiplex PCR; the TCRdb copy retains only in-frame clones and omits some. V and J calls and clone size come straight from that table; D and trimming were deduced from the DNA. Of more than 15,000 clones listed, approximately 90% were seen once; the top ten hold about 7.4%. The germline CDR1 and CDR2 sequences are MNHEY and SMNVEV (reference sequence). The CDR3 runs to 14 residues. Trimming removed 5 bases from V and 6 bases from J; junction bases left unmatched: 3. These data are taken from a study of blood T cell repertoires in COVID-19. On the study more broadly: The samples span acute and convalescent COVID-19 from the United States, Italy and Spain. From T cells, B-cell-depleted T cells, or PBMCs came the material, which was cDNA or gDNA.

Specimen: peripheral blood. The clonotype was recovered from a woman in her sixties or seventies with active COVID-19. The chain uses TRBV27 and TRBJ2-1, with TRBD2 matching 11 bases. The CDR3 DNA reads as TGTGCCAGCAGTGGGGGACTAGCGGTCAATGAGCAGTTCTTC. Translated, it gives CASSGGLAVNEQFF.